A single sample gave rise to the 24 T cell receptor beta chains below, sequenced in a study of beta chain features in type 1 diabetes (dated by TCRdb to 2016 to 2019). The study at large found these results: A moderate but significant shortening of TCRB CDR3 length was observed in type 1 diabetes patients in all four CD4+ subsets.

These receptors' targets are unknown. Libraries were prepared through the immunoSEQ multiplex PCR assay. The High Capacity cDNA Reverse Transcription Kit was used to reverse transcribe all of the isolated RNA, meaning that expressed TCRB transcripts were what got sequenced. Imported from immuneACCESS, the table was reduced by TCRdb to in-frame sequences with V and J called. These copies leave out some clones; in studies compared against another copy, an unresolved V gene accounts for under half, and the cause of the remainder is not known. The sample records hundreds of thousands of clones, roughly an eighth of which are singletons. Jointly, the top ten make up less than 0.025% of the sample. The specimen was naive CD4+ T cells from blood. Per the publication, the cell subset or site label means: true naive CD4+ T cells. The receptors come from a man aged 18 to 35 with type 1 diabetes.

Only a few counts were recorded for this clone. The CDR3 region is CASSHGQHSYEQYF. The DNA for the CDR3 is TGCGCCAGCAGCCACGGACAGCACTCCTACGAGCAGTACTTC. The rearrangement uses TRBV23-1 and TRBJ2-7; perhaps TRBD1 as D (6 bases). TRBV23-1 is classed as an ORF, of uncertain function. The CDR3 is 14 amino acids. V lost 6 bases, J lost 0 bases, and 12 bases lay in between.

The chain combines TRBV28 with TRBJ2-3; D is possibly TRBD1 or TRBD2 (5 bases each). V was clipped by 5 bases and J by 2 bases, with 20 bases between them. CDR1 is MDHEN, CDR2 SYDVKM, per germline. The CDR3 contains 17 residues. The CDR3 DNA reads as TGTGCCAGCAGTCCTTATCCTTCGGGACGGATCACAGATACGCAGTATTTT. Translating it yields CASSPYPSGRITDTQYF.

The chain carries TRBV11-3 and TRBJ2-7, with 10 bases fitting TRBD1. The CDR3 has 15 amino acids. Looked up from germline, CDR1 is SGHNT and CDR2 is YENEEA. J gave up 6 bases and V 1 base, and 6 bases lay outside the gene matches. The CDR3 reads CASSLVGGDRGEQYF. DNA of the CDR3: TGTGCCAGCAGCTTAGTCGGTGGGGACAGGGGCGAGCAGTACTTC. Drawing the rest from reference TRBV11-3 and TRBJ2-7, the complete variable domain is EAGVVQSPRYKIIEKKQPVAFWCNPISGHNTLYWYLQNLGQGPELLIRYENEEAVDDSQLPKDRFSAERLKGVDSTLKIQPAELGDSAVYLCASSLVGGDRGEQYFGPGTRLTVT.

V gene TRBV29-1 combines with J gene TRBJ2-7; D is unresolved. The CDR3 is 13 amino acids. The V end lost 3 bases, the J end lost 4 bases, and 13 bases lay between the germline ends. Per the germline V gene, CDR1 is SQVTM and CDR2 is ANQGSEA. As DNA, the CDR3 is TGCAGCGTTGATTCAGGTCTTGAATACGAGCAGTACTTC. Translation gives CSVDSGLEYEQYF.

This clone was found a few times. CDR3 nucleotides: TGTGCCTGGGATCGACTAGCGGGGACCTACGAGCAGTACTTC. Translation gives CAWDRLAGTYEQYF. The chain has TRBV30 and TRBJ2-7, with 11 nucleotides matching TRBD2. Germline V CDR1 and CDR2: GTSNPN, SVGIG (reference sequence). This CDR3 comprises 14 residues. The ends lost 5 bases at V and 2 bases at J; junction bases unmatched: 5.

The DNA of the CDR3 is TGTGCCAGCAGCGGACAGGGCTTAGCCAAAAACATTCAGTACTTC. This gives the protein CASSGQGLAKNIQYF. The chain links TRBV7-9 to TRBJ2-4; 8 nucleotides align to TRBD1. Germline assignment: CDR1 SEHNR and CDR2 FQNEAQ (reference sequence). CDR3 size: 15 residues. V lost 5 bases and J lost 0; bases outside the gene matches: 3.

This clone has only a few counts. The identical CDR3 is also encoded by other nucleotide sequences in the sample. The rearrangement uses TRBV30 and TRBJ2-7, with D uncertain. The germline V gene has CDR1 GTSNPN and CDR2 SVGIG (reference sequence). The CDR3 loop spans 11 amino acids. V was pared by 2 bases and J by 3 bases, with 5 bases between. The CDR3 DNA reads as TGTGCCTGGAGTCCCAACTACGAGCAGTACTTC. Translated, it gives CAWSPNYEQYF.

This sequence joins TRBV30 and TRBJ1-2; 9 nucleotides agree with TRBD1. The V and J ends lost 2 bases and 0 bases, in that order; junction bases with no gene match: 10. There are 17 residues in the CDR3. CDR1 is GTSNPN, CDR2 SVGIG, per germline (reference sequence). DNA of the CDR3: TGTGCCTGGAGTATAAAGACAGGGGGGATATCTAACTATGGCTACACCTTC. Protein sequence: CAWSIKTGGISNYGYTF. Combining the CDR3 with reference TRBV30 and TRBJ1-2 gives the whole variable domain SQTIHQWPATLVQPVGSPLSLECTVEGTSNPNLYWYRQAAGRGLQLLFYSVGIGQISSEVPQNLSASRPQDRQFILSSKKLLLSDSGFYLCAWSIKTGGISNYGYTFGSGTRLTVV.

The chain joins TRBV29-1 to TRBJ1-2; TRBD1 agrees at 7 bases. The V gene end was trimmed by 3 bases and the J gene end by 8 bases; junction bases not matched to a gene: 3. CDR3 size: 11 residues. The germline V gene encodes CDR1 SQVTM and CDR2 ANQGSEA. The CDR3 is CSVDKGGGYTF. CDR3 sequence (DNA): TGCAGCGTTGATAAAGGGGGCGGCTACACCTTC.

This clone turned up a few times. V usage is TRBV5-1 and J usage is TRBJ1-1, with D possibly matching TRBD1 (6 bases). CDR3 length: 14 amino acids. Trimming removed 0 bases at V and 6 bases at J, with 12 bases between. Germline assignment: CDR1 SGHRS and CDR2 YFSETQ. In nucleotides, the CDR3 is TGCGCCAGCAGCTTGGCACAGGGAGGGGCTGAAGCTTTCTTT. Protein: CASSLAQGGAEAFF.

The chain joins TRBV2 to TRBJ1-5; no definite D call. CDR1 and CDR2 (germline): SNHLY, FYNNEI. V shed 6 bases and J shed 1 base, with 16 bases lying between them. This CDR3 region has 16 residues. CDR3 bases: TGTGCCAGCAGGGGCGGGTCCGGTCCAAGCAATCAGCCCCAGCATTTT. It codes for CASRGGSGPSNQPQHF.

The chain employs TRBV28 and TRBJ1-5, with TRBD1 identical over 7 bases. The germline V gene encodes CDR1 MDHEN and CDR2 SYDVKM. V lost 6 bases, J lost 6 bases, and 8 bases stayed unmatched. This CDR3 comprises 14 residues. In nucleotides, the CDR3 is TGTGCCAGCAGACCCGGGACAGAAACTCAGCCCCAGCATTTT. Its translation: CASRPGTETQPQHF.

V gene TRBV4-1 combines with J gene TRBJ2-1, with a weak D call TRBD2 (5 bases). The CDR3 runs to 16 residues. Trimming stripped 3 bases from V and 1 base from J, with 13 bases between. The germline gives CDR1 MGHRA, CDR2 YSYEKL. CDR3 coding DNA: TGCGCCAGCAGCCAGGGAGAGCTCAGGTCCTACAATGAGCAGTTCTTC. Translating gives CASSQGELRSYNEQFF.

For this clone: The identical CDR3 is also encoded by other nucleotide sequences in the sample. V is TRBV5-1 and J is TRBJ2-1; TRBD1 matches 7 bases. CDR1 and CDR2 (germline): SGHRS, YFSETQ. V shed 2 bases, J shed 10 bases, and the junction held 9 bases outside the gene matches. CDR3 size: 14 residues. The CDR3 protein is CASSLGQASNEQFF. DNA of the CDR3: TGCGCCAGCAGCTTAGGACAGGCATCTAACGAGCAGTTCTTC.

This clone was counted only a few times. The gene calls are TRBV13 and TRBJ2-3; 11 bases map to TRBD2. Trimming removed 3 bases from V and 2 bases from J; junction bases left unmatched: 4. This CDR3 region has 16 residues. The germline CDR1 and CDR2 sequences are PRHDT and FYEKMQ (reference sequence). In nucleotides, the CDR3 is TGTGCCAGCAGCTTGTTAGCGGGGGGGCCCACAGATACGCAGTATTTT. This codes for CASSLLAGGPTDTQYF.

In this sample, this clone turned up a few times. This chain links TRBV2 with TRBJ1-3; no reliable D call. V dropped 7 bases and J dropped 4 bases, with 14 bases sitting between them. Germline loops: CDR1 SNHLY, CDR2 FYNNEI. CDR3 size: 14 residues. The CDR3 DNA reads as TGTGCCAGCATCCCGCGGGCAGTCGGAAACACCATATATTTT. Translating gives CASIPRAVGNTIYF. The entire variable domain, with the rest obtained from reference TRBV2 and TRBJ1-3, is as follows: EPEVTQTPSHQVTQMGQEVILRCVPISNHLYFYWYRQILGQKVEFLVSFYNNEISEKSEIFDDQFSVERPDGSNFTLKIRSTKLEDSAMYFCASIPRAVGNTIYFGEGSWLTVV.

As concerns this clone: Other DNA sequences in the sample encode the same CDR3. This chain joins TRBV7-2 and TRBJ2-1, with D perhaps TRBD1 or TRBD2 (6 bases each). Trimming cost V 1 base and J 4 bases, with 11 bases left between them. There are 15 residues in the CDR3. The germline V gene has CDR1 SGHTA and CDR2 FQGNSA. CDR3 protein: CASSLVGGSYNEQFF. CDR3 in DNA: TGTGCCAGCAGCTTAGTCGGGGGCTCATACAATGAGCAGTTCTTC.

In its sample, this clone was seen a few times. Other DNA sequences within the sample encode an identical CDR3. V usage is TRBV15 and J usage is TRBJ2-6, with D tentatively TRBD1 or TRBD2 (5 bases each). Germline CDR1 LNHNV, CDR2 YYDKDF (reference sequence). CDR3 length: 16 amino acids. V lost 0 bases, J lost 3 bases, and 9 bases lay in between. The CDR3 DNA is TGTGCCACCAGCAGAGATCTGGGGGTTGGGGCCAACGTCCTGACTTTC. Translating gives CATSRDLGVGANVLTF.

This clone was observed a few times. The V gene is TRBV19, the J gene TRBJ1-2; D is ambiguous. Trimming took 9 bases from V and 3 from J, leaving 14 bases between them. Germline V gives CDR1 LNHDA, CDR2 SQIVND (reference sequence). The length of the CDR3 is 13 residues. This CDR3 is CASSKTEHYGYTF. As DNA, the CDR3 is TGTGCCAGCTCAAAAACAGAGCACTATGGCTACACCTTC.

This clone was counted between two and nine times. A junction end diverges from the germline sequence, so it may reflect a read error. This rearrangement joins TRBV4-1 to TRBJ2-2; 7 bases match TRBD1. This CDR3 has 14 residues. The germline gives CDR1 MGHRA, CDR2 YSYEKL. DNA of the CDR3: TGCGCCAGCAGCCAGGGACAGAACCCCGGGGAGCTGTTTTTT. Its protein product is CASSQGQNPGELFF.

There are a few counts of this clone. The rearrangement uses TRBV19 and TRBJ2-3; D possibly corresponds to TRBD1 (5 bases). The CDR3 extends over 12 amino acids. V gave up 8 bases and J gave up 0 bases, with 6 bases separating them. CDR1 and CDR2 (germline): LNHDA, SQIVND (reference sequence). As DNA, the CDR3 is TGTGCCAGTGGGGCTAGCACAGATACGCAGTATTTT. Encoded protein: CASGASTDTQYF.

The V and J genes are TRBV7-3 and TRBJ2-1; D remains ambiguous. The CDR3 sequence is 12 residues long. Trimming shortened V by 2 bases and J by 9 bases, and 8 bases separated the two germline ends. Germline V gives CDR1 SGHTA, CDR2 FQGTGA. The CDR3 DNA is TGTGCCAGCAGCTTAGAAGCATCTGAGCAGTTCTTC. It specifies CASSLEASEQFF.

This rearrangement joins TRBV7-8 to TRBJ1-1; D remains ambiguous. Germline V gene sequence: CDR1 SGHVS, CDR2 FQNEAQ. The CDR3 extends over 13 amino acids. The germline V and J ends were trimmed by 3 bases and 3 bases, with 8 bases remaining between them. The CDR3: CASSFKKDTEAFF. The CDR3, as DNA: TGTGCCAGCAGCTTCAAAAAGGACACTGAAGCTTTCTTT. Using reference TRBV7-8 and TRBJ1-1 for the parts outside the CDR3, the full variable domain is GAGVSQSPRYKVAKRGQDVALRCDPISGHVSLFWYQQALGQGPEFLTYFQNEAQLDKSGLPSDRFFAERPEGSVSTLKIQRTQQEDSAVYLCASSFKKDTEAFFGQGTRLTVV.

This clone appeared a few times. The gene calls are TRBV5-1 and TRBJ1-2; D gene uncertain. Germline assignment: CDR1 SGHRS and CDR2 YFSETQ. The germline V and J ends were trimmed by 2 bases and 4 bases, with 12 bases remaining between them. This CDR3 contains 14 residues. The CDR3 DNA reads TGCGCCAGCAGCTTAGAGTCTGAGGTCTATGGCTACACCTTC. Translated: CASSLESEVYGYTF.